The source of this T cell receptor (beta chain) is a study of shared clonotypes between healthy human individuals. About this clone itself: A read error may be the cause here, since a much bigger clone is one base away. Other DNA sequences in the sample encode the same CDR3.

Source study methods: Junction-only immunoSEQ sequences carried no quality scores, so filtering differed. TCRdb keeps only in-frame clones here, not all; method: immunoSEQ multiplex PCR. The V and J calls and the clone size are those of that table, but D and trimming were determined from the DNA. The sample includes fewer than 600,000 clones, roughly 77% of them seen just once. The origin of this receptor is a woman aged 35 to 49 in good health. Some clones in this sample may be carry-over from other donors' samples. Sample: PBMCs.

The CDR3: CASSHGRSRTEAFF. DNA of the CDR3: TGTGCCAGCAGCCACGGACGGTCGAGAACTGAAGCTTTCTTC. The chain couples TRBV11-3 to TRBJ1-1; D uncertain. Germline CDR1 reads SGHNT; CDR2 reads YENEEA. The CDR3 runs 14 residues.